This passage covers 19 T cell receptor beta chains from one sample sequenced in a study of blood T cell repertoires in COVID-19. Generated by immunoSEQ multiplex PCR, the TCRdb table keeps only in-frame clones and is missing some. This sample has under 150,000 clones, with 88% found just once. The sample taken for sequencing was peripheral blood. These receptors were collected from a human donor in a cohort sampled during active COVID-19.

The chain employs TRBV27 and TRBJ2-5, with TRBD2 identical over 7 bases. The germline V gene has CDR1 MNHEY and CDR2 SMNVEV (reference sequence). Unmatched junction bases numbered 12, after V lost 6 bases and J lost 5 bases. The CDR3 is made up of 15 amino acids. In nucleotides, the CDR3 is TGTGCCAGCAGACCTCAGATAGCGGGTCGGGAGACCCAGTACTTC. Residues: CASRPQIAGRETQYF.

The rearrangement uses TRBV4-1 and TRBJ2-1; the match to TRBD2 covers 8 bases. The CDR3 loop spans 16 amino acids. Germline assignment: CDR1 MGHRA and CDR2 YSYEKL. The junction had 9 bases not matched to a gene; V was cut back by 3 bases and J by 5 bases. The CDR3, as DNA: TGCGCCAGCAGCCACTCCGGGACTAGGGGTGACAATGAGCAGTTCTTC. It is translated as CASSHSGTRGDNEQFF.

The J gene is TRBJ1-5, the V gene TRBV19; no clear D. The CDR3 runs to 15 residues. Trimming stripped 5 bases from V and 0 bases from J, with 11 bases between. Per germline, CDR1 LNHDA and CDR2 SQIVND (reference sequence). CDR3 loop: CASSLRSGSNQPQHF. The DNA for the CDR3 is TGTGCCAGTAGTCTAAGGTCGGGTAGCAATCAGCCCCAGCATTTT.

The chain joins TRBV28 to TRBJ1-2; TRBD1 agrees at 8 bases. Germline loops: CDR1 MDHEN, CDR2 SYDVKM. The CDR3 runs 14 residues. The trim removed 8 bases at V and 0 bases at J, leaving 5 bases unmatched. CDR3 sequence reads: CASLRGQSNYGYTF. The CDR3 DNA reads TGTGCCAGCCTCAGGGGGCAGTCTAACTATGGCTACACCTTC.

CDR3 DNA sequence: TGTGCCTGGAGAGTGGACAGAAACACTGAAGCTTTCTTT. Its protein product is CAWRVDRNTEAFF. The V gene is TRBV30, the J gene TRBJ1-1; D may be TRBD1 (6 bases). The CDR3 covers 13 residues. Germline lookup yields CDR1 GTSNPN and CDR2 SVGIG (reference sequence). Trimming pared 3 bases from V and 2 bases from J, leaving 10 bases between.

This clone was seen once. The rearrangement links TRBV5-6 to TRBJ1-6, with D possibly being TRBD1 (6 bases). The CDR3 contains 15 residues. Trimming shortened V by 4 bases and J by 7 bases, and 15 bases separated the two germline ends. Germline-derived CDR1 and CDR2 are SGHDT and YYEEEE. CDR3 sequence: CASSNWGHGNSPLHF. For the CDR3, the DNA is TGTGCCAGCAGCAACTGGGGACACGGCAATTCACCCCTCCACTTT.

The chain is built from TRBV3-1 (or the pseudogene TRBV3-2) and TRBJ2-7; D is perhaps TRBD2 (6 bases). The CDR3 runs 15 residues. Trimming pared 1 base from V and 3 bases from J, leaving 13 bases between. Germline CDR1 reads LGHDT; CDR2 reads YNNKEL (reference sequence). Written as DNA, the CDR3 is TGTGCCAGCAGCCAAGTTGGCGGGAATGGCTACGAGCAGTACTTC. This sequence encodes CASSQVGGNGYEQYF.

Only one count was recorded for this clone. The chain recombines TRBV5-1 with TRBJ1-3; maybe TRBD1 (6 bases). The germline V gene encodes CDR1 SGHRS and CDR2 YFSETQ. The CDR3 contains 16 residues. Trimming cost V 1 base and J 4 bases, with 15 bases left between them. The CDR3 is CASSLTGPSEGNTIYF. The DNA of the CDR3 is TGCGCCAGCAGCTTGACAGGGCCCTCCGAAGGAAACACCATATATTTT.

The chain is built from TRBV10-3 and TRBJ2-5; tentative D call: TRBD1 (5 bases). The V and J ends lost 7 bases and 5 bases respectively, with 14 bases between them. This CDR3 is 13 amino acids long. Germline V CDR1 and CDR2: ENHRY, SYGVKD. The CDR3 bases are TGTGCCATCAAGGGGCAGACTCGTGAGACCCAGTACTTC. Amino acids: CAIKGQTRETQYF.

The chain combines TRBV19 with TRBJ2-1, with TRBD1 as a possible D gene (6 bases). Trimming removed 10 bases at V and 7 bases at J, with 26 bases between. CDR1 and CDR2 (germline): LNHDA, SQIVND (reference sequence). The CDR3 contains 16 residues. The CDR3 coding sequence is TGTGCCACACTGAGTATCGGCACAGGGCTTAGGAATGAGCAGTTCTTC. As protein: CATLSIGTGLRNEQFF. The complete variable domain, with remaining parts taken from reference TRBV19 and TRBJ2-1, reads DGGITQSPKYLFRKEGQNVTLSCEQNLNHDAMYWYRQDPGQGLRLIYYSQIVNDFQKGDIAEGYSVSREKKESFPLTVTSAQKNPTAFYLCATLSIGTGLRNEQFFGPGTRLTVL.

The chain joins TRBV18 to TRBJ1-2; tentatively, D is TRBD1 (5 bases). Germline CDR1 and CDR2: KGHSH and LQKENI. Trimming shortened V by 2 bases and J by 4 bases, and 14 bases separated the two germline ends. CDR3 length: 15 amino acids. Written as DNA, the CDR3 is TGTGCCAGCTCACCAGGGGCCCCCAGGTCCTATGGCTACACCTTC. This sequence encodes CASSPGAPRSYGYTF.

The gene calls are TRBV11-3 and TRBJ2-3, with D maybe TRBD1 (6 bases). Deletions cut 3 bases from V and 5 bases from J, with 18 bases between. The CDR3 is 16 amino acids. The germline gives CDR1 SGHNT, CDR2 YENEEA. CDR3 coding DNA: TGTGCCAGCAGCTTCGGGCGGACACAGGGATTAGATACGCAGTATTTT. Protein sequence: CASSFGRTQGLDTQYF.

The V gene is TRBV11-3, the J gene TRBJ2-1; TRBD2 matches 15 bases. The V segment lost 4 bases and the J segment 8 bases; nucleotides outside the gene matches: 12. The CDR3 loop spans 18 amino acids. Germline V CDR1 and CDR2: SGHNT, YENEEA. In DNA form, the CDR3 reads TGTGCCAGCAGCTCGTCCGGGACTAGCGGGAGGATCAGAGATGAGCAGTTCTTC. It is translated as CASSSSGTSGRIRDEQFF.

The chain couples TRBV25-1 to TRBJ2-7, with a possible D match to TRBD2 (6 bases). The CDR3 loop spans 15 amino acids. The V gene's germline CDR1 is MGHDK and CDR2 SYGVNS. Trimming shortened V by 1 base and J by 5 bases, and 15 bases separated the two germline ends. CDR3 coding DNA: TGTGCCAGCAGTGAATCAGGAGGGTTGAGAGACGAGCAGTACTTC. Amino acid sequence: CASSESGGLRDEQYF.

This clone was observed a handful of times. V gene TRBV6-5 combines with J gene TRBJ2-7; TRBD1 is a possible D gene (6 bases). Germline CDR1 reads MNHEY; CDR2 reads SVGAGI. There are 14 residues in the CDR3. Trimming pared 4 bases from V and 7 bases from J, leaving 17 bases between. DNA of the CDR3: TGTGCCAGCAGTTCAATGACAGGTCGGGAAGAGCAGTACTTC. Its translation is CASSSMTGREEQYF.

For the CDR3, the DNA is TGTGCCAGCAGTACCCCGACTAGCGCCGGGGAGCTGTTTTTT. Its protein is CASSTPTSAGELFF. The V call is TRBV28, the J call TRBJ2-2; 8 bases match TRBD2. The V and J ends lost 5 bases and 6 bases, in that order; junction bases with no gene match: 5. The CDR3 is 14 residues long. Germline V gene lookup returns CDR1 MDHEN and CDR2 SYDVKM.

This sequence joins TRBV3-1 (or the pseudogene TRBV3-2) and TRBJ2-1; 12 bases are a match to TRBD2. Germline trimming cut 1 base from V and 15 bases from J; bases unmatched to any gene: 13. This CDR3 contains 16 residues. In germline, CDR1 is LGHDT, CDR2 YNNKEL (reference sequence). CDR3 in amino acids: CASSQGGPGLAGRRFF. DNA for the CDR3: TGTGCCAGCAGCCAAGGCGGGCCAGGACTAGCGGGGCGGAGGTTCTTC.

V and J are TRBV4-1 and TRBJ2-3; 7 bases are a match to TRBD1. This CDR3 is built from 16 residues. V lost 6 bases to trimming and J lost 2 bases; unmatched junction nucleotides: 11. The V gene's germline CDR1 is MGHRA and CDR2 YSYEKL. The CDR3 region is CASSRTGPSVTDTQYF. The CDR3 coding sequence is TGCGCCAGCAGTCGGACAGGCCCGTCCGTCACAGATACGCAGTATTTT.

This clone was seen more than once but under ten times. The chain employs TRBV7-9 and TRBJ2-1; 10 positions match TRBD1. From germline, CDR1 is SEHNR and CDR2 FQNEAQ (reference sequence). The CDR3 extends over 15 amino acids. V was pared by 3 bases and J by 8 bases, with 7 bases of the junction left unmatched. The CDR3 coding sequence is TGTGCCAGCAGCTTTGGACAGGGGGACGGCGATGAGCAGTTCTTC. Translation gives CASSFGQGDGDEQFF.